The clone carrying this TCR beta chain was observed a single time. Its target is unknown. The sample is drawn from a study of cytomegalovirus exposure and HLA in healthy donors. The wider study: Per a later analysis, the roughly 690 first-cohort and 120 validation repertoires shared one platform.

Whole-study findings and limits: Cytomegalovirus-associated TCR beta chains were listed, numbering roughly 150.

These donors were members of the approximately 110-subject validation cohort, a group separate from the roughly 670-subject first cohort. The ends lost 4 bases at V and 10 bases at J; junction bases unmatched: 9. The CDR3 loop spans 15 amino acids. CDR1 and CDR2 (germline): SGHAT, FQDESV (reference sequence). TCRdb's table, derived via immunoSEQ multiplex PCR, lists solely in-frame clones and lacks some. The table lists 150,000 to 200,000 clones, about 89% of them singletons. This chain joins TRBV11-1 and TRBJ2-1; 11 nucleotides match TRBD2. The sequence derives from a man aged 25-45 years in good health and CMV-seropositive. Sample: PBMCs. CDR3 residues: CASSSSSGGTSEQFF. The DNA of the CDR3 is TGTGCCAGCAGCTCCTCTAGCGGGGGGACCTCAGAGCAGTTCTTC. The full variable domain, its missing parts supplied by reference TRBV11-1 and TRBJ2-1, is EAEVAQSPRYKITEKSQAVAFWCDPISGHATLYWYRQILGQGPELLVQFQDESVVDDSQLPKDRFSAERLKGVDSTLKIQPAELGDSAMYLCASSSSSGGTSEQFFGPGTRLTVL.